The T cell receptor (beta chain) described here comes from a study of PD-1 blockade in mismatch repair-deficient tumors. Whole-study results and caveats: Rapid post-treatment expansion, then contraction, generally preceding radiologic response, marked tumor-resident clones.

J gave up 8 bases and V 0 bases, and 11 bases lay outside the gene matches. CDR3 length equals 16 residues. Germline V gene sequence: CDR1 SGDLS, CDR2 YYNGEE. As to this clone: Its target is unknown.

The data were produced by immunoSEQ multiplex PCR, yet TCRdb's version contains in-frame clones alone and is incomplete. This sample has under 95,000 clones, with 65% to 85% found just once. The sequence came from an adult with mismatch repair-deficient cancer. J is TRBJ2-1 and V is TRBV9; 7 nucleotides line up with TRBD1. Material: peripheral blood, obtained 12 weeks after starting pembrolizumab. CDR3 bases: TGTGCCAGCAGCGTAGTAGACCGTCCACAGGGGCATGAGCAGTTCTTC. Its protein product is CASSVVDRPQGHEQFF.